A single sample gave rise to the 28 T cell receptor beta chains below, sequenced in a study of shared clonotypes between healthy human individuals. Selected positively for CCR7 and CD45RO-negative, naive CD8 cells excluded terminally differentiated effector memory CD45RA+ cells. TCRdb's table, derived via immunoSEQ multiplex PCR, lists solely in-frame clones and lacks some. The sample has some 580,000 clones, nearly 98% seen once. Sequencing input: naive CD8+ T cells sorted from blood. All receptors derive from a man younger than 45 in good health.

In DNA form, the CDR3 reads TGTGCCAGCAGGTCCCCCGGGACTAGGGAGTACGAGCAGTACTTC. Its protein product is CASRSPGTREYEQYF. V gene TRBV28 combines with J gene TRBJ2-7, with 8 bases matching TRBD2. This CDR3 has 15 amino acids. Per germline, CDR1 MDHEN and CDR2 SYDVKM. V shed 6 bases and J 4 bases; nucleotides not matched to a gene: 11.

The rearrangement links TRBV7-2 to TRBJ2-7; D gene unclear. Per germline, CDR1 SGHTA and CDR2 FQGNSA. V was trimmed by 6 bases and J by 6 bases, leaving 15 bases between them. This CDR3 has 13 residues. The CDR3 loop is CASSPDYLTEQYF. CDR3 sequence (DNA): TGTGCCAGCAGTCCCGATTACCTAACCGAGCAGTACTTC.

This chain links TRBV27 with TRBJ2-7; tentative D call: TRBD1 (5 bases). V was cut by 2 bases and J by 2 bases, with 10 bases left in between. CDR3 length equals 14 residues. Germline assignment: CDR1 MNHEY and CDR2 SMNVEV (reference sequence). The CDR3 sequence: CASSLQGGPYEQYF. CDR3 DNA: TGTGCCAGCAGTTTACAGGGCGGTCCCTACGAGCAGTACTTC.

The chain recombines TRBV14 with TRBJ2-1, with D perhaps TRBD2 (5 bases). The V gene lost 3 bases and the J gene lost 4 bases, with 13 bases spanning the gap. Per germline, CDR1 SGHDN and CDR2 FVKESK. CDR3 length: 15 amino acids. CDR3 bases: TGTGCCAGCAGCCACTCAAGCGGCGGGTACAATGAGCAGTTCTTC. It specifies CASSHSSGGYNEQFF.

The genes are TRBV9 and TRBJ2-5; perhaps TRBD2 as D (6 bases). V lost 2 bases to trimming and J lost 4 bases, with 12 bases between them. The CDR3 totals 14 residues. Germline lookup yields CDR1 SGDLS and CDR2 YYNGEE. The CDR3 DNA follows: TGTGCCAGCAGCGTCGGGGGAACAGGAGAGACCCAGTACTTC. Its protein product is CASSVGGTGETQYF.

CDR3 region: CASSGTAYEQYF. The CDR3, as DNA: TGCGCCAGCAGCGGTACAGCCTACGAGCAGTACTTC. The chain combines TRBV5-1 with TRBJ2-7; D is ambiguous. The V end was cut by 4 bases, the J end by 2 bases, with 7 bases between. The CDR3 totals 12 residues. The germline V gene has CDR1 SGHRS and CDR2 YFSETQ. Using reference TRBV5-1 and TRBJ2-7 for the parts outside the CDR3, the full variable domain is KAGVTQTPRYLIKTRGQQVTLSCSPISGHRSVSWYQQTPGQGLQFLFEYFSETQRNKGNFPGRFSGRQFSNSRSEMNVSTLELGDSALYLCASSGTAYEQYFGPGTRLTVT.

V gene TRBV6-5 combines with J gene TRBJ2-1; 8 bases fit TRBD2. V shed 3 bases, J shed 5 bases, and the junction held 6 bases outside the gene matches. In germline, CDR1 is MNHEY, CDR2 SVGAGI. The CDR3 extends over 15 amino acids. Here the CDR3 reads CASSYPGGAHNEQFF. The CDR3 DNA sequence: TGTGCCAGCAGTTATCCGGGGGGGGCTCACAATGAGCAGTTCTTC.

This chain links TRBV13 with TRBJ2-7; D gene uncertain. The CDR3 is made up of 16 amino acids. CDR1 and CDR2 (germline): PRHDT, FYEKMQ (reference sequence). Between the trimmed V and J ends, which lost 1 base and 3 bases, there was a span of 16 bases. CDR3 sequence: CASSLDGTRAYYEQYF. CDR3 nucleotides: TGTGCCAGCAGCTTAGATGGCACCCGTGCTTACTACGAGCAGTACTTC.

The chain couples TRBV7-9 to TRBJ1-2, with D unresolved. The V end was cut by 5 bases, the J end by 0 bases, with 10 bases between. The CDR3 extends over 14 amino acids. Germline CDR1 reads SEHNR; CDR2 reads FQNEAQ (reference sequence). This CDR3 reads CASSPIGANYGYTF. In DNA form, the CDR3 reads TGTGCCAGCAGCCCAATAGGAGCTAACTATGGCTACACCTTC.

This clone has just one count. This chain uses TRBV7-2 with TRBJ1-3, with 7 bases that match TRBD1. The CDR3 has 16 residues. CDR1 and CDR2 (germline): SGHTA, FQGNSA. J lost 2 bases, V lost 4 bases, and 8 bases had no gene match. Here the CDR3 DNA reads TGTGCCAGCAGCTCCACAGGGGAGAAAGCTGGAAACACCATATATTTT. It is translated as CASSSTGEKAGNTIYF.

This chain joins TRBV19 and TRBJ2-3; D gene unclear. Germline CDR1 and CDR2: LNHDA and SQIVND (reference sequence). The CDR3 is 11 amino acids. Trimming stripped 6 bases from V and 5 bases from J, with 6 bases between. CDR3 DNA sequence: TGTGCCAGTAGCAGAGGAGATACGCAGTATTTT. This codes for CASSRGDTQYF.

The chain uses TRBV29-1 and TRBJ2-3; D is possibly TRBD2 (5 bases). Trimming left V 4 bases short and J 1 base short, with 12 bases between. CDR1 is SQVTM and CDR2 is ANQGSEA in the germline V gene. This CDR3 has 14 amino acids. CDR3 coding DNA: TGCAGCGTTGTCAGGCTAGCTGGCACAGATACGCAGTATTTT. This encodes CSVVRLAGTDTQYF.

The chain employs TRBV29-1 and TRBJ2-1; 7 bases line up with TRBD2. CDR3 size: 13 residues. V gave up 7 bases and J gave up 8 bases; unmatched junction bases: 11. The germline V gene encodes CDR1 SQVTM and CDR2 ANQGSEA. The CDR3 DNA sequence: TGCAGCGCCGGGAGGCGGAGGCACGATGAGCAGTTCTTC. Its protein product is CSAGRRRHDEQFF.

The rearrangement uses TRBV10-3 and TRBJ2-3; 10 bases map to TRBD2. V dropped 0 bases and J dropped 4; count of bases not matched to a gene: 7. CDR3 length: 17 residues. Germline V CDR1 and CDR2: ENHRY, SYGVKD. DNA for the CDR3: TGTGCCATCAGTGAGTCTGTTCTAGCGGGAGTTTCAGATACGCAGTATTTT. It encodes CAISESVLAGVSDTQYF.

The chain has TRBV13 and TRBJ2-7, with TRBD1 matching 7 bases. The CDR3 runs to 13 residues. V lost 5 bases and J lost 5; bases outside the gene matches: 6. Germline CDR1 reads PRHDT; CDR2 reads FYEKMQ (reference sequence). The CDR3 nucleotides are TGTGCCAGCAGCCCCATCGACAGGGACGAGCAGTACTTC. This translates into CASSPIDRDEQYF.

As DNA, the CDR3 is TGTGCCAGCAGCCCTCCGACAGAGATGAACACTGAAGCTTTCTTT. Translation: CASSPPTEMNTEAFF. The V and J genes are TRBV7-8 and TRBJ1-1; the D gene is possibly TRBD1 (5 bases). This CDR3 is 15 amino acids long. Germline CDR1 is SGHVS and CDR2 is FQNEAQ. V lost 5 bases and J 0 bases, leaving 13 bases between the germline ends. The whole variable domain, remainder taken from reference TRBV7-8 and TRBJ1-1, is GAGVSQSPRYKVAKRGQDVALRCDPISGHVSLFWYQQALGQGPEFLTYFQNEAQLDKSGLPSDRFFAERPEGSVSTLKIQRTQQEDSAVYLCASSPPTEMNTEAFFGQGTRLTVV.

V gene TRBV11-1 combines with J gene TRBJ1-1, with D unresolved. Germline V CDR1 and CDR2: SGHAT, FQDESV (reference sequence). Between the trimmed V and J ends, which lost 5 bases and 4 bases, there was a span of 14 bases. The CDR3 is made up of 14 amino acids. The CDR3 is CASSPTSFGTEAFF. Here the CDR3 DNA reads TGTGCCAGCAGCCCGACTTCCTTCGGCACTGAAGCTTTCTTT.

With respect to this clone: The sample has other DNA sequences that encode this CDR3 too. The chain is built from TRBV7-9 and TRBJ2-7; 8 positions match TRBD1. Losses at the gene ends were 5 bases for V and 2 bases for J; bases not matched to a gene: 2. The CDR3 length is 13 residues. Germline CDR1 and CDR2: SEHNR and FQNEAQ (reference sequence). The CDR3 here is CASSGQGTYEQYF. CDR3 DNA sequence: TGTGCCAGCAGCGGACAGGGTACCTACGAGCAGTACTTC.

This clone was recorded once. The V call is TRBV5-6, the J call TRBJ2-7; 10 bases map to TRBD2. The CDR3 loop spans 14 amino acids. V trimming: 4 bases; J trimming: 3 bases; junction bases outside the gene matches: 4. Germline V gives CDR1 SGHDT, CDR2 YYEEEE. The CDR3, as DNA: TGTGCCAGCAGCCAGAGCGGGAGGGTCTACGAGCAGTACTTC. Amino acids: CASSQSGRVYEQYF.

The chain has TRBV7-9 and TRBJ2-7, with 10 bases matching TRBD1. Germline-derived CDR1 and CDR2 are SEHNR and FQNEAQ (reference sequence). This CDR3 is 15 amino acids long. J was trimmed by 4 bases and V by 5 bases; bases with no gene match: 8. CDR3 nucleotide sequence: TGTGCCAGCAGCGCACTATGGGACAGGGGATACGAGCAGTACTTC. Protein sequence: CASSALWDRGYEQYF.

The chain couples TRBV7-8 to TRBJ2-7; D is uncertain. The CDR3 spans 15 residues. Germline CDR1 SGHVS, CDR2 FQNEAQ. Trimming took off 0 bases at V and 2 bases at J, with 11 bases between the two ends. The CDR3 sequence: CASSLAPQRTYEQYF. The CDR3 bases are TGTGCCAGCAGCTTAGCGCCTCAGCGAACCTACGAGCAGTACTTC.

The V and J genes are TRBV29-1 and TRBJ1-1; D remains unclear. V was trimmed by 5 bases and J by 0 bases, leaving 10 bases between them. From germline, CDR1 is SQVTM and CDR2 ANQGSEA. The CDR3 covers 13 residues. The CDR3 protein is CSVPKGLNTEAFF. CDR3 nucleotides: TGCAGCGTTCCCAAGGGTTTGAACACTGAAGCTTTCTTT.

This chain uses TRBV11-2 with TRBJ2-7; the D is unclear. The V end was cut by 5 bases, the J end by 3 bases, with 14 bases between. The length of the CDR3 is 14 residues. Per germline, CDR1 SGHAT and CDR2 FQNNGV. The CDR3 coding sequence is TGTGCCAGCAGCCCAACGGCCCTGAACTACGAGCAGTACTTC. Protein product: CASSPTALNYEQYF.

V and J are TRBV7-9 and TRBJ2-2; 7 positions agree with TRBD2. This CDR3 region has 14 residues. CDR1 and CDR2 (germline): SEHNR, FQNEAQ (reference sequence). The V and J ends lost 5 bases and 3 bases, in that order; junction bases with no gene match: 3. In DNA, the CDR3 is TGTGCCAGCAGCCCGGGGGGATACACCGGGGAGCTGTTTTTT. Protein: CASSPGGYTGELFF.

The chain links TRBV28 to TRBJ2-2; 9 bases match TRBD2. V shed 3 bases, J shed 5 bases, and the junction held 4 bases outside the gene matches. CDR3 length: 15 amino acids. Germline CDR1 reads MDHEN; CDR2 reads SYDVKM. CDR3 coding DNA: TGTGCCAGCAGTTTCTTAGCGGGAGCTACCGGGGAGCTGTTTTTT. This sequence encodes CASSFLAGATGELFF.

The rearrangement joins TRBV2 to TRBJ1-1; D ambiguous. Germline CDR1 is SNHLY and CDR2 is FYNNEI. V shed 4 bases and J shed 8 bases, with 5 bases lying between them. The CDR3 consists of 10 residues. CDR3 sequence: CASSGVEAFF. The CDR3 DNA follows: TGTGCCAGCAGTGGCGTGGAAGCTTTCTTT. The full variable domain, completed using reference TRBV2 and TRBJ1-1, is EPEVTQTPSHQVTQMGQEVILRCVPISNHLYFYWYRQILGQKVEFLVSFYNNEISEKSEIFDDQFSVERPDGSNFTLKIRSTKLEDSAMYFCASSGVEAFFGQGTRLTVV.

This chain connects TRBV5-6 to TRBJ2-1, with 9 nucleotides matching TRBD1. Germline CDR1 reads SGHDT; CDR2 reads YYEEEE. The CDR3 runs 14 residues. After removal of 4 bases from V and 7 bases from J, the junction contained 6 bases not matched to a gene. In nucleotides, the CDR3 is TGTGCCAGCAGCCCACAGGGGGCGCAAAATGAGCAGTTCTTC. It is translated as CASSPQGAQNEQFF.

The CDR3 nucleotides read TGTGCCAGCAGAAGCCCAAGGAGAGACTATGGCTACACCTTC. It encodes CASRSPRRDYGYTF. The V gene is TRBV7-9, the J gene TRBJ1-2; D remains unclear. Germline V CDR1 and CDR2: SEHNR, FQNEAQ (reference sequence). The CDR3 runs 14 residues. The V end was cut by 6 bases, the J end by 3 bases, with 14 bases between. The full variable domain, completed using reference TRBV7-9 and TRBJ1-2, is DTGVSQNPRHKITKRGQNVTFRCDPISEHNRLYWYRQTLGQGPEFLTYFQNEAQLEKSRLLSDRFSAERPKGSFSTLEIQRTEQGDSAMYLCASRSPRRDYGYTFGSGTRLTVV.